This TCR beta chain was captured by sequencing in a study of blood T cells in healthy people across ages. The wider study: Per two T cells, template switching captured roughly one barcoded beta molecule.

Notes on the study in general: Among T cells, TCR beta diversity per million cells dropped roughly linearly as age rose.

Germline V gives CDR1 LGHNA, CDR2 YSLEER. CDR3 length: 15 amino acids. Trimming left V 0 bases short and J 0 bases short, with 8 bases between. A second PCR of 7 to 11 cycles used a sample-barcoded 5' primer and a J-beta primer mix. TCRdb used MiXCR to reprocess the 5' RACE reads, holding one entry per CDR3 protein. The profile covers 800,000 to 950,000 distinct CDR3 sequences, with roughly 50% appearing a single time and roughly 13% taken by the ten largest. This clonotype was detected only once. What it binds is unknown. The chain links TRBV4-3 to TRBJ1-1; the D gene is possibly TRBD1 (6 bases). Sequencing input: blood. The clonotype originates from a man under 40 in good health. In DNA form, the CDR3 reads TGCGCCAGCAGCCAAGAGACAGGCATGAACACTGAAGCTTTCTTT. Protein: CASSQETGMNTEAFF.